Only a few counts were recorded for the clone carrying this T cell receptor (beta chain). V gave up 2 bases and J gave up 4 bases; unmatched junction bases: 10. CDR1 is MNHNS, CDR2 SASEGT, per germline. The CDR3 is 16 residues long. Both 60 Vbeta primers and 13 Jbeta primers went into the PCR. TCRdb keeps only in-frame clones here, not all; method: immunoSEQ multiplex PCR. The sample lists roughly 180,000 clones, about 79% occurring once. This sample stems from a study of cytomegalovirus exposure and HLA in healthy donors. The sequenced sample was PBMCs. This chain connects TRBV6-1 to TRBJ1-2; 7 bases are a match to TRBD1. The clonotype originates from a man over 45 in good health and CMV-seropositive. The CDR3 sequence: CASSEIRAGGLYGYTF. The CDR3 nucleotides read TGTGCCAGCAGTGAAATTAGGGCAGGGGGACTCTATGGCTACACCTTC.